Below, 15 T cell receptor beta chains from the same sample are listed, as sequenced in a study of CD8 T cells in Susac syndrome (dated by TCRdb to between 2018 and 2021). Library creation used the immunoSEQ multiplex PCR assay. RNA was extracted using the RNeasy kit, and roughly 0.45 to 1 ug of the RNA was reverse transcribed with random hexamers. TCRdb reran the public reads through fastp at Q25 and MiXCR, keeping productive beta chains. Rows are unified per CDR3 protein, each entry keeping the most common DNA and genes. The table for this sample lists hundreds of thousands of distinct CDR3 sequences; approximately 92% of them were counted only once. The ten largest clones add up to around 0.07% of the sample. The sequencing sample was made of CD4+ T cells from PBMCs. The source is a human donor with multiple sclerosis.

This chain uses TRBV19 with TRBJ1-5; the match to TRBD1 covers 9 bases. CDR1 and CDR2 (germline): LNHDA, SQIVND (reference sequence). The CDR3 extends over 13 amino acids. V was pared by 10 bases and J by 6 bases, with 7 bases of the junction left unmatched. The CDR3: CATSQGAAQPQHF. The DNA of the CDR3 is TGTGCCACCTCACAGGGGGCAGCTCAGCCCCAGCATTTT.

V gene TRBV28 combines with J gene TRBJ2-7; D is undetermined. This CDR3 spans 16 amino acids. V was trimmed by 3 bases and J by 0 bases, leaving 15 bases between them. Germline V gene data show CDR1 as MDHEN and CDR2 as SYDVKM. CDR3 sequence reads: CASSFQPTSSSYEQYF. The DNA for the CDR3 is TGTGCCAGCAGTTTCCAACCAACTTCAAGCTCCTACGAGCAGTACTTC.

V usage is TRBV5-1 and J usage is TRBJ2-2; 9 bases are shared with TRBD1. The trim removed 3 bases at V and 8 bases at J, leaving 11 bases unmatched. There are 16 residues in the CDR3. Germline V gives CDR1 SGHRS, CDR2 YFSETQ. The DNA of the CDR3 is TGCGCCAGCAGCTCGATCCGGACAGGGGACGCTGGGGAGCTGTTTTTT. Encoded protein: CASSSIRTGDAGELFF.

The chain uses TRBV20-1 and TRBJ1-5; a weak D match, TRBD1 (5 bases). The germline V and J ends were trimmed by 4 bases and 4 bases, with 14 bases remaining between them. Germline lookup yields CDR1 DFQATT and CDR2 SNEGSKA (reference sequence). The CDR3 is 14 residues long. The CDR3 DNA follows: TGCAGTGCTATAGATGGGGCTGGTAATCAGCCCCAGCATTTT. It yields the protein CSAIDGAGNQPQHF.

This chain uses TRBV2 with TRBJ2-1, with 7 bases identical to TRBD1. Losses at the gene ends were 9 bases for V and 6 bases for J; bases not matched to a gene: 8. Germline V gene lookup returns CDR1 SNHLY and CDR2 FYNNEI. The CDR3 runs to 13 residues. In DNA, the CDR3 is TGTGCCAGTAGAAAGACAGGGTCCAATGAGCAGTTCTTC. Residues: CASRKTGSNEQFF.

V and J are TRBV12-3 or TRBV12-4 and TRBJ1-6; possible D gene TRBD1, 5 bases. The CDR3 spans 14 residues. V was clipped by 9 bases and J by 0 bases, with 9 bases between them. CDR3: CASWGDSYNSPLHF. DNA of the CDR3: TGTGCCAGTTGGGGCGACTCCTATAATTCACCCCTCCACTTT.

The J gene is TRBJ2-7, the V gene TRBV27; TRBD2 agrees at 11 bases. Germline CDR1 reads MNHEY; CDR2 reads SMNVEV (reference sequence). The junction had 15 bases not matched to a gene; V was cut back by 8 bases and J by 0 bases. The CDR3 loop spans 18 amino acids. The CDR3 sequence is CASLVNVAGGLPSYEQYF. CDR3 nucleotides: TGTGCCAGCCTCGTGAATGTAGCGGGGGGGCTGCCCTCCTACGAGCAGTACTTC.

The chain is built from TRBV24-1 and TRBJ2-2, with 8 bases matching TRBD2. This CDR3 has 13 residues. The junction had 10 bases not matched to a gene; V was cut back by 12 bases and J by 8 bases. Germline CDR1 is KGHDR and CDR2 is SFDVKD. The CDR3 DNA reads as TGTGCCGCGCAGACTAGCGCGTTGGGGGAGCTGTTTTTT. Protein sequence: CAAQTSALGELFF.

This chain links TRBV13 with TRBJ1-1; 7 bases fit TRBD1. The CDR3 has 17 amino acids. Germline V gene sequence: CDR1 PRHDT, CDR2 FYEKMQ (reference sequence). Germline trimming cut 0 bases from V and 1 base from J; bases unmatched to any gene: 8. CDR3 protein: CASSLGSLGQRNTEAFF. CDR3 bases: TGTGCCAGCAGCTTAGGATCCTTGGGACAGAGGAACACTGAAGCTTTCTTT.

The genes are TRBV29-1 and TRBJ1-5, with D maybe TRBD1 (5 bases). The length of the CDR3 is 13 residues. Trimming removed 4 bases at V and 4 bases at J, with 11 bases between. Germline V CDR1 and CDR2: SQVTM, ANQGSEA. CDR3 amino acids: CSVVVGGNQPQHF. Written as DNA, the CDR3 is TGCAGCGTTGTGGTCGGGGGAAATCAGCCCCAGCATTTT.

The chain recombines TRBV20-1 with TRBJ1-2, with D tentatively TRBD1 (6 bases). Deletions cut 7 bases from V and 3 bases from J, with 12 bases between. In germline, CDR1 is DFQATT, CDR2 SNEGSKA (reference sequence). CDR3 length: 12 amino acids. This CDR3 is CSGGGDDYGYTF. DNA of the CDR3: TGCAGTGGGGGGGGCGATGACTATGGCTACACCTTC.

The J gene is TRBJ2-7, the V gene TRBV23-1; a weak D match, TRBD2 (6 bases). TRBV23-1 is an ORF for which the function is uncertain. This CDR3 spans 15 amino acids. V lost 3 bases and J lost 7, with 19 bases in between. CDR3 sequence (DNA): TGCGCCAGCAGTCACCGGGACTCCTCCCTTTGGGAGCAGTACTTC. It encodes CASSHRDSSLWEQYF.

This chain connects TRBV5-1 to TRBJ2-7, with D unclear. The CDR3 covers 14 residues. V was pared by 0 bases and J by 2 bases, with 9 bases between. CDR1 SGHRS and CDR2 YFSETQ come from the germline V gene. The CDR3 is CASSLDHTAYEQYF. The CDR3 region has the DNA TGCGCCAGCAGCTTGGATCACACGGCCTACGAGCAGTACTTC.

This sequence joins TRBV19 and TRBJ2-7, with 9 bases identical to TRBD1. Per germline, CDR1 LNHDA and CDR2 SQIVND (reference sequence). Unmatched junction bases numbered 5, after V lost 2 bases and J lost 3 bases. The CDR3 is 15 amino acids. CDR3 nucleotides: TGTGCCAGTAGTATAATGGGACAGGGACACTACGAGCAGTACTTC. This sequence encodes CASSIMGQGHYEQYF. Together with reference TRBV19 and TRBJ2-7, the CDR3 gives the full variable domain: DGGITQSPKYLFRKEGQNVTLSCEQNLNHDAMYWYRQDPGQGLRLIYYSQIVNDFQKGDIAEGYSVSREKKESFPLTVTSAQKNPTAFYLCASSIMGQGHYEQYFGPGTRLTVT.

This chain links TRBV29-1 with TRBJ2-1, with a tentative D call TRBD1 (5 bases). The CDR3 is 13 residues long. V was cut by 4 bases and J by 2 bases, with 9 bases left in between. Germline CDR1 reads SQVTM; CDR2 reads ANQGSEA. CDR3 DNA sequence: TGCAGCGTTGGTGACAGAGCCTACAATGAGCAGTTCTTC. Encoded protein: CSVGDRAYNEQFF.